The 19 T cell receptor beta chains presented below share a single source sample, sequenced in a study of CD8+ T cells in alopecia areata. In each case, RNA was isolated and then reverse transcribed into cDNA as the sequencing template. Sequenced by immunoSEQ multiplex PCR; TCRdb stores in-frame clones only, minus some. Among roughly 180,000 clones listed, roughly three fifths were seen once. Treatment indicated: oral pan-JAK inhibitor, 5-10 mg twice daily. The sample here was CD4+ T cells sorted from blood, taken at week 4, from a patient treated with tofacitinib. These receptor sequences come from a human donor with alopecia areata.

CDR3 in amino acids: CAWSPSRTSGVNNEQFF. CDR3 nucleotide sequence: TGTGCCTGGAGCCCGAGCCGGACTAGCGGGGTCAACAATGAGCAGTTCTTC. This rearrangement joins TRBV30 to TRBJ2-1, with TRBD2 matching over 12 bases. Germline values: CDR1 GTSNPN, CDR2 SVGIG (reference sequence). The CDR3 runs to 17 residues. V lost 3 bases to trimming and J lost 5 bases; unmatched junction nucleotides: 11.

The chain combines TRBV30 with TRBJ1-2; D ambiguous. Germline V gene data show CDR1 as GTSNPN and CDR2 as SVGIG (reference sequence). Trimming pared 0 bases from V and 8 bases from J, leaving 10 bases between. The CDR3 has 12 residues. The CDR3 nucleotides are TGTGCCTGGAGTGTTTTTGCGGAAGGCTACACCTTC. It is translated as CAWSVFAEGYTF.

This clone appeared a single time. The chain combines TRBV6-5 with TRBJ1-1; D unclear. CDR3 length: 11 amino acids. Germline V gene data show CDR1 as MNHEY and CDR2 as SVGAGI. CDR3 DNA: TGTGCATCCGGGCGGGGCACTGAAGCTTTCTTT. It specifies CASGRGTEAFF.

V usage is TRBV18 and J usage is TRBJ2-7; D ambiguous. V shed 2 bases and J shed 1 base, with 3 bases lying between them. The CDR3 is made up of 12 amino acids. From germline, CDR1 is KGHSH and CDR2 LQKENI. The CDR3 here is CASSPRSYEQYF. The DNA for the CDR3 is TGTGCCAGCTCACCAAGGTCCTACGAGCAGTACTTC.

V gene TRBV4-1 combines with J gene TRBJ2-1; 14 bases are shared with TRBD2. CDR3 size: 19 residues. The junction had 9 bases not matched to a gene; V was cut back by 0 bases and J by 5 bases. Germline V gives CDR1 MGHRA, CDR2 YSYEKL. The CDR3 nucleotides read TGCGCCAGCAGCCAAGATGGGCGGGGACTAGCGGGGGTCAACAATGAGCAGTTCTTC. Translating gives CASSQDGRGLAGVNNEQFF.

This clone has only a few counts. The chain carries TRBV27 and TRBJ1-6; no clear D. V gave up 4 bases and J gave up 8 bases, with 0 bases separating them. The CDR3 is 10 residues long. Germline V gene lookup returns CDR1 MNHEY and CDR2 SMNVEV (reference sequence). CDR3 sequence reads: CASSYSPLHF. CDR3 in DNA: TGTGCCAGCAGTTATTCACCCCTCCACTTT.

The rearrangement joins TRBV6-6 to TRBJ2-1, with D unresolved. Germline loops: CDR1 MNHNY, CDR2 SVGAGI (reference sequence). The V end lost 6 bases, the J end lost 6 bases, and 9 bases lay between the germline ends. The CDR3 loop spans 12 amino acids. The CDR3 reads CASRTSGNEQFF. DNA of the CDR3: TGTGCCAGCAGGACGTCGGGCAATGAGCAGTTCTTC.

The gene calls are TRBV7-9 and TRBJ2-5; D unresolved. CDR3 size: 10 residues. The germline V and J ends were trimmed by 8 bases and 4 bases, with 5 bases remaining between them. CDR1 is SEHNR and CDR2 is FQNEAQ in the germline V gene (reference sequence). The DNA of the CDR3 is TGTGCCAGCGTCTCAGAGACCCAGTACTTC. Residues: CASVSETQYF. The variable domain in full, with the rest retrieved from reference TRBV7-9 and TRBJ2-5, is DTGVSQNPRHKITKRGQNVTFRCDPISEHNRLYWYRQTLGQGPEFLTYFQNEAQLEKSRLLSDRFSAERPKGSFSTLEIQRTEQGDSAMYLCASVSETQYFGPGTRLLVL.

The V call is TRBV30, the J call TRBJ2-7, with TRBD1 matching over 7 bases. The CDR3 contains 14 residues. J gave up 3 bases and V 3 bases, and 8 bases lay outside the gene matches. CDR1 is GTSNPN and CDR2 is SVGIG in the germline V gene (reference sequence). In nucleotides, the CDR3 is TGTGCCTGGAGGCGGGCAGGGGGACACTACGAGCAGTACTTC. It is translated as CAWRRAGGHYEQYF.

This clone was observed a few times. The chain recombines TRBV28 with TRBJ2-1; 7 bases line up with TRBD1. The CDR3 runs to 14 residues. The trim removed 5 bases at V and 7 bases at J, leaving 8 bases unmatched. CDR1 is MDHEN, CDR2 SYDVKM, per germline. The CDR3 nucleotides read TGTGCCAGCAGTCCAAGACAGGGCGGGAATGAGCAGTTCTTC. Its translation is CASSPRQGGNEQFF.

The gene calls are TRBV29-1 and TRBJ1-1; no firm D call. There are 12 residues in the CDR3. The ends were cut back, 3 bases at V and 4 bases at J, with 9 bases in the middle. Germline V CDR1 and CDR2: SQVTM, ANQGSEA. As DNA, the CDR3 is TGCAGCGTTGAGCAAGCGGGCACTGAAGCTTTCTTT. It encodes CSVEQAGTEAFF.

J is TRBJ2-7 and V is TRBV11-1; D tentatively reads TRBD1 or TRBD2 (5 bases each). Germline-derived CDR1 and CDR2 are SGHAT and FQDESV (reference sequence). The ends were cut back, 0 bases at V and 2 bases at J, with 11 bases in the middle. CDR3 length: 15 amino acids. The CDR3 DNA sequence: TGTGCCAGCAGCTTAGCTTCCAGGGACCCCTACGAGCAGTACTTC. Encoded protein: CASSLASRDPYEQYF.

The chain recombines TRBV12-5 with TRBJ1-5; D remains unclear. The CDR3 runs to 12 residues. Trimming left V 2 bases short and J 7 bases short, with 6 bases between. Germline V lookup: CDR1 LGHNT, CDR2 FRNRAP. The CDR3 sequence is CASGLPFQPQHF. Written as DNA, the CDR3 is TGTGCTAGTGGTTTGCCTTTCCAGCCCCAGCATTTT.

CDR3 coding DNA: TGCAGCGTTGCCCCAGGGGTTGGGCAGCCCCAGCATTTT. Translation: CSVAPGVGQPQHF. The J gene is TRBJ1-5, the V gene TRBV29-1; weak D call: TRBD1 (6 bases). CDR3 length: 13 amino acids. In germline, CDR1 is SQVTM, CDR2 ANQGSEA. With 4 bases removed from V and 7 bases from J, the gap between germline ends came to 14 bases.

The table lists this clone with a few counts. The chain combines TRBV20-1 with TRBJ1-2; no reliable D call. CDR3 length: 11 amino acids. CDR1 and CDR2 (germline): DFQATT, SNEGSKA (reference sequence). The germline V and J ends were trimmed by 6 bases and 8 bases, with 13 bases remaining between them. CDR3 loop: CSALRGEGYTF. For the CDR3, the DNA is TGCAGTGCCCTACGTGGGGAGGGCTACACCTTC.

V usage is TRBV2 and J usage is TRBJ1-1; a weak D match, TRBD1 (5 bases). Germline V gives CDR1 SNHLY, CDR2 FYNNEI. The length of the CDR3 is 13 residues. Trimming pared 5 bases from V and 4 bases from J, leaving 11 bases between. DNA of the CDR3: TGTGCCAGCAGTCCAGGCCAGGGCACTGAAGCTTTCTTT. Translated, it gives CASSPGQGTEAFF.

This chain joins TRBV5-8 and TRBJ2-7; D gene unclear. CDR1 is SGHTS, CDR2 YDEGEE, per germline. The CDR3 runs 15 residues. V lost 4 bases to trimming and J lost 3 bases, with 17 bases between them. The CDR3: CASSGSHRPGYEQYF. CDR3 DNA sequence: TGTGCCAGCAGCGGCAGCCATCGTCCGGGCTACGAGCAGTACTTC. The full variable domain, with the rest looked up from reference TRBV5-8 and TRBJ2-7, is EAGVTQSPTHLIKTRGQQATLRCSPISGHTSVYWYQQALGLGLQFLLWYDEGEERNRGNFPPRFSGRQFPNYSSELNVNALELEDSALYLCASSGSHRPGYEQYFGPGTRLTVT.

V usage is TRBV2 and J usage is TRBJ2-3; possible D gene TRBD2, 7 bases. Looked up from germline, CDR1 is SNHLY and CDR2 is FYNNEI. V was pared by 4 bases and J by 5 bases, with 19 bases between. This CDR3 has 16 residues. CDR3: CASSGPSGGKVDTQYF. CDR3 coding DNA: TGTGCCAGCAGTGGGCCGTCGGGGGGCAAGGTAGATACGCAGTATTTT.

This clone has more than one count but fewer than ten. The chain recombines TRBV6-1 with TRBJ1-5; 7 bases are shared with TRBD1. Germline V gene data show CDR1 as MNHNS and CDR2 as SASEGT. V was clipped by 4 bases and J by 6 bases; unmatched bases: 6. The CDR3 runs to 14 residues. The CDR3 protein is CASSGRGQGQPQHF. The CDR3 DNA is TGTGCCAGCAGTGGAAGGGGGCAGGGTCAGCCCCAGCATTTT.